The rows below give T cell receptor beta chains drawn from one sample of a study of blood T cell repertoires in COVID-19. Repertoires were generated with immunoSEQ multiplex PCR, while TCRdb's copy carries only in-frame clones and drops some. The sample contains more than 95,000 clones, about four fifths of which appear only once. The sample comprised peripheral blood. The receptor source for this set is a woman of 80 years or more with acute or convalescent COVID-19. Both conserved end residues are part of each CDR3. D genes are given only for firm matches. Size is omitted from some rows. Given values are once, few, many or a class for expanded clones.

v_gene	d_gene	abundance	j_gene	CDR3aa	CDR3nt
TRBV23-1	TRBD1	many	TRBJ2-7	CASSAGTGGGYEQYF	TGCGCCAGCAGCGCCGGGACAGGGGGTGGCTACGAGCAGTACTTC
TRBV6-5	-	-	TRBJ1-3	CASSYSADSGNTIYF	TGTGCCAGCAGTTACTCCGCGGACTCTGGAAACACCATATATTTT
TRBV19	-	-	TRBJ1-1	CASSIERGTEAFF	TGTGCCAGTAGTATAGAAAGGGGGACTGAAGCTTTCTTT
TRBV18	TRBD1	once	TRBJ2-2	CASSPDRRTGELFF	TGTGCCAGCTCACCGGACAGGCGCACCGGGGAGCTGTTTTTT
TRBV4-2	TRBD2	once	TRBJ2-1	CASSQAVSGGEYNEQFF	TGTGCCAGCAGCCAAGCAGTGTCGGGAGGGGAGTACAATGAGCAGTTCTTC
TRBV10-3	TRBD2	-	TRBJ2-1	CAISDRLAVPSSYNEQFF	TGTGCCATCAGTGATAGACTAGCGGTTCCGAGCTCCTACAATGAGCAGTTCTTC
TRBV12-3/TRBV12-4	TRBD2	-	TRBJ2-1	CASSVSGSEQFF	TGTGCCAGCAGTGTCAGCGGGAGTGAGCAGTTCTTC
TRBV6-5	-	once	TRBJ1-5	CASSSASSKQPQHF	TGTGCCAGCAGTTCTGCGTCTTCAAAGCAGCCCCAGCATTTT
TRBV29-1	-	-	TRBJ2-1	CSVEAGVFF	TGCAGCGTTGAAGCGGGGGTTTTCTTC
TRBV9	-	-	TRBJ2-4	CASSGRTAAKNIQYF	TGTGCCAGCAGCGGACGGACAGCAGCCAAAAACATTCAGTACTTC
TRBV3-1/TRBV3-2	-	-	TRBJ1-2	CASSQDLARNNYGYTF	TGTGCCAGCAGCCAAGATCTGGCCAGGAATAACTATGGCTACACCTTC
TRBV18	-	-	TRBJ1-1	CASSGGTLQNTEAFF	TGTGCCAGCTCAGGGGGCACCCTTCAGAACACTGAAGCTTTCTTT
TRBV5-1	-	few	TRBJ2-1	CASRINAAEYNEQFF	TGCGCCAGCAGAATCAACGCAGCGGAGTATAATGAGCAGTTCTTC
TRBV5-8	-	-	TRBJ2-5	CASSHRETQYF	TGTGCCAGCAGCCACCGGGAGACCCAGTACTTC
TRBV3-1/TRBV3-2	-	-	TRBJ1-1	CASSHATPGQEAFF	TGTGCCAGCAGCCACGCCACCCCTGGCCAGGAAGCTTTCTTT
TRBV6-5	-	-	TRBJ2-2	CASSSAGELFF	TGTGCCAGCAGTTCCGCCGGGGAGCTGTTTTTT
TRBV19	-	-	TRBJ2-3	CASTSAGDTQYF	TGTGCCAGTACCTCCGCCGGAGATACGCAGTATTTT
TRBV27	TRBD1	few	TRBJ1-1	CASSPRDSRTEAFF	TGTGCCAGCAGTCCGCGGGACAGCCGGACTGAAGCTTTCTTT
TRBV5-1	-	-	TRBJ2-6	CASSFYTGSSGANVLTF	TGCGCCAGCAGCTTCTATACGGGGAGCTCTGGGGCCAACGTCCTGACTTTC
TRBV12-3/TRBV12-4	TRBD1	-	TRBJ1-5	CASSHRGQPQHF	TGTGCCAGCAGCCACAGGGGCCAGCCCCAGCATTTT
TRBV7-2	TRBD2	-	TRBJ2-5	CASRGRLAGQETQYF	TGTGCCAGCAGAGGAAGACTAGCGGGACAAGAGACCCAGTACTTC
TRBV28	TRBD1	-	TRBJ2-1	CASSFRYRGRYNEQFF	TGTGCCAGCAGTTTTAGGTACAGGGGGCGGTACAATGAGCAGTTCTTC
TRBV5-6	TRBD2	-	TRBJ2-3	CASSLGSGSADTQYF	TGTGCCAGCAGCTTGGGCAGCGGGAGTGCAGATACGCAGTATTTT
TRBV2	TRBD1	-	TRBJ2-1	CASGTGLYNEQFF	TGTGCCAGTGGGACAGGGTTGTACAATGAGCAGTTCTTC
TRBV5-6	-	few	TRBJ2-3	CASSPQGGRSADTQYF	TGTGCCAGCAGCCCCCAAGGGGGTAGAAGTGCAGATACGCAGTATTTT
TRBV30	TRBD1	-	TRBJ1-2	CAWRIQTGNYGYTF	TGTGCCTGGAGGATCCAGACAGGGAACTATGGCTACACCTTC
TRBV12-3/TRBV12-4	TRBD1	-	TRBJ2-3	CASRGTGDSEYF	TGTGCCAGCAGGGGGACAGGGGATTCGGAGTATTTT
TRBV25-1	TRBD1	few	TRBJ2-1	CASSDGTGGREQFF	TGTGCCAGCAGTGATGGGACAGGGGGAAGAGAGCAGTTCTTC
TRBV9	TRBD2	few	TRBJ2-2	CASSATLAGVVGELFF	TGTGCCAGCAGCGCAACACTAGCGGGAGTCGTCGGGGAGCTGTTTTTT
TRBV10-1	TRBD2	-	TRBJ2-1	CASSPGLAGAWEQFF	TGCGCCAGCAGTCCTGGACTAGCGGGAGCTTGGGAGCAGTTCTTC
TRBV11-2	TRBD2	-	TRBJ2-1	CASRISGRAGNEQFF	TGTGCCAGCAGGATTAGCGGGAGGGCCGGGAATGAGCAGTTCTTC
TRBV7-9	-	-	TRBJ2-6	CASNRREYSGANVLTF	TGTGCCAGCAACAGGAGGGAATACTCTGGGGCCAACGTCCTGACTTTC
TRBV2	-	-	TRBJ2-1	CASSGTVWNNEQFF	TGTGCCAGCAGTGGGACAGTCTGGAACAATGAGCAGTTCTTC
TRBV28	-	-	TRBJ2-5	CASRFGETQYF	TGTGCCAGCAGGTTCGGAGAGACCCAGTACTTC
TRBV3-1/TRBV3-2	-	-	TRBJ1-1	CASSPAGYEGAFF	TGTGCCAGCAGCCCTGCGGGATACGAAGGAGCTTTCTTT
TRBV19	-	-	TRBJ1-2	CASSFDRSEGYTF	TGTGCCAGTAGTTTTGACAGGTCGGAAGGCTACACCTTC
TRBV11-2	TRBD1	-	TRBJ2-7	CASSFPGQGIYYEQYF	TGTGCCAGCAGCTTTCCGGGACAGGGGATATACTACGAGCAGTACTTC
TRBV11-3	TRBD2	-	TRBJ2-3	CASSLGPGTSGRYTDTQYF	TGTGCCAGCAGCTTAGGCCCTGGGACTAGCGGGAGGTATACAGATACGCAGTATTTT
TRBV5-8	-	once	TRBJ2-6	CASSPRRGLRSGANVLTF	TGTGCCAGCAGCCCCCGACGGGGACTTCGCTCTGGGGCCAACGTCCTGACTTTC
TRBV7-8	-	few	TRBJ2-7	CASSSKPGLSIYEQYF	TGTGCCAGCAGTTCTAAGCCGGGACTGTCCATCTACGAGCAGTACTTC
TRBV7-6	-	-	TRBJ1-3	CASSLEGGRSGNTIYF	TGTGCCAGCAGCTTAGAAGGGGGTCGCTCTGGAAACACCATATATTTT
TRBV10-2	TRBD2	-	TRBJ2-5	CATTSGRAGETQYF	TGCGCCACCACTAGCGGGAGGGCCGGGGAGACCCAGTACTTC
TRBV19	-	few	TRBJ2-6	CASSILRLGGANVLTF	TGTGCCAGTAGTATATTGCGTTTGGGCGGGGCCAACGTCCTGACTTTC
TRBV6-5	-	-	TRBJ1-1	CASSYLINTEAFF	TGTGCCAGCAGTTACTTAATAAACACTGAAGCTTTCTTT
TRBV20-1	TRBD2	-	TRBJ2-1	CSASTSGSYNEQFF	TGCAGTGCTAGTACTAGCGGATCCTACAATGAGCAGTTCTTC
TRBV3-1/TRBV3-2	-	-	TRBJ2-4	CASSQESGTRLAKNIQYF	TGTGCCAGCAGCCAAGAAAGTGGGACACGTTTAGCCAAAAACATTCAGTACTTC
TRBV7-9	TRBD1	-	TRBJ2-5	CASSSTGSQETQYF	TGTGCCAGCAGCTCGACAGGGTCCCAAGAGACCCAGTACTTC
TRBV25-1	-	-	TRBJ1-1	CASSEDRPMNTEAFF	TGTGCCAGCAGTGAGGACAGACCGATGAACACTGAAGCTTTCTTT
TRBV30	-	-	TRBJ2-5	CAWSVLARETQYF	TGTGCCTGGAGTGTACTAGCTAGAGAGACCCAGTACTTC
TRBV2	-	-	TRBJ2-7	CASSEDEGPGYF	TGTGCCAGCAGTGAAGATGAAGGTCCAGGGTACTTC
TRBV5-1	-	-	TRBJ2-2	CASSLARDTPTSRNTGELFF	TGCGCCAGCAGCTTGGCCCGGGACACTCCGACTAGCCGGAACACCGGGGAGCTGTTTTTT
TRBV5-6	TRBD2	-	TRBJ2-5	CASSRGTRNEETQYF	TGTGCCAGCAGCCGCGGGACTAGGAACGAGGAGACCCAGTACTTC
TRBV9	-	-	TRBJ2-1	CASSVDGSYNEQFF	TGTGCCAGCAGCGTAGACGGGTCTTACAATGAGCAGTTCTTC
TRBV11-2	-	-	TRBJ2-2	CASSLDGEDGLNTGELFF	TGTGCCAGCAGCTTAGATGGTGAGGACGGACTAAACACCGGGGAGCTGTTTTTT
TRBV5-1	-	-	TRBJ2-2	CASSEGWAGAGELFF	TGCGCCAGCAGCGAGGGTTGGGCCGGCGCCGGGGAGCTGTTTTTT
TRBV5-1	TRBD1	once	TRBJ1-2	CASSLGIGQGDNYGYTF	TGCGCCAGCAGCTTGGGTATCGGACAGGGGGACAACTATGGCTACACCTTC
TRBV5-4	-	-	TRBJ1-2	CASSSDRTLYGYTF	TGTGCCAGCAGCTCCGACAGGACGCTCTATGGCTACACCTTC
TRBV19	TRBD2	-	TRBJ2-1	CASTSGRAGDEQFF	TGTGCCAGTACTAGCGGGAGGGCTGGGGATGAGCAGTTCTTC
TRBV19	-	-	TRBJ1-5	CASNRGGQPQHF	TGTGCCAGTAATAGGGGAGGTCAGCCCCAGCATTTT
TRBV4-1	-	-	TRBJ1-3	CASSQGRTSGNTIYF	TGCGCCAGCAGCCAAGGCCGGACATCAGGAAACACCATATATTTT